Sequencing of this TCR beta chain was carried out in a study of T cell responses to AZD1222 COVID-19 vaccine. Libraries were prepared by immunoSEQ multiplex PCR; TCRdb keeps only in-frame clonotypes and omits some of them. Of roughly 150,000 clones in the sample, about 90% were seen once. The V end was cut by 6 bases, the J end by 3 bases, with 12 bases between. Germline values: CDR1 MNHEY, CDR2 SVGAGI. CDR3 length: 14 residues. The TCR sequence derives from an adult who received the AZD1222 COVID-19 vaccine. Sequenced here: peripheral blood, sampled 28 days after the second AZD1222 dose. The chain joins TRBV6-5 to TRBJ1-5, with a tentative D call TRBD1 (6 bases). The CDR3 sequence: CASRIRGHNQPQHF. The CDR3 nucleotides are TGTGCCAGCAGGATCAGGGGCCACAATCAGCCCCAGCATTTT.